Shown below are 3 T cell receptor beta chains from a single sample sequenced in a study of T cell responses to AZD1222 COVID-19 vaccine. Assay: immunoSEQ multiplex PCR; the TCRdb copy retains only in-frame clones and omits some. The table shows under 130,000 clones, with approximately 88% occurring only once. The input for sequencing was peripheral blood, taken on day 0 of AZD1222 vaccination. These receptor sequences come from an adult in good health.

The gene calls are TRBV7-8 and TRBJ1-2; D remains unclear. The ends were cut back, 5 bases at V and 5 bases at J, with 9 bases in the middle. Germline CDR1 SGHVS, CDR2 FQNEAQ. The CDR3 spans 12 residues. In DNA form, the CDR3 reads TGTGCCAGCAGCCTAGACGGTTATGGCTACACCTTC. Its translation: CASSLDGYGYTF.

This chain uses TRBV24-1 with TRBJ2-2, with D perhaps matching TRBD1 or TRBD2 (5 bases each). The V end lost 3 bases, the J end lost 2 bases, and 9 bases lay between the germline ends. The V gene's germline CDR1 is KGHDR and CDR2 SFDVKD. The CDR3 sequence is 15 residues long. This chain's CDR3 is CATSDGTTNTGELFF. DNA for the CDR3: TGTGCCACCAGTGATGGGACGACCAACACCGGGGAGCTGTTTTTT.

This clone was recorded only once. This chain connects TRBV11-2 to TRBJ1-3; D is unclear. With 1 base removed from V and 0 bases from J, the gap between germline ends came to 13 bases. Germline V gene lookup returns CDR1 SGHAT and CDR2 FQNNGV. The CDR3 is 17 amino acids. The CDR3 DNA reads TGTGCCAGCAGCTTAGTAGGCCAGCGTTTCTCTGGAAACACCATATATTTT. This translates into CASSLVGQRFSGNTIYF.